Described below is a single T cell receptor (beta chain) sequence and its context. The method was immunoSEQ multiplex PCR; TCRdb's version includes in-frame clones alone and lacks a portion of them. This repertoire shows roughly 190,000 clones, roughly 80% found once; its top ten account for under 15%. These data are taken from a study of blood T cell repertoires in COVID-19. About the study: T cells, B-cell-depleted T cells, or PBMCs provided the cDNA or gDNA that served as material.

From germline, CDR1 is KGHDR and CDR2 SFDVKD. V trimming: 7 bases; J trimming: 3 bases; junction bases outside the gene matches: 6. This CDR3 has 14 amino acids. The TCR comes from a man aged 25 to 40 with active or convalescent COVID-19. The sequencing sample was made of peripheral blood. The genes are TRBV24-1 and TRBJ2-5; 8 positions match TRBD1. The CDR3 loop is CATRRTGSEETQYF. Written as DNA, the CDR3 is TGTGCCACCAGGAGGACAGGGTCGGAAGAGACCCAGTACTTC.